Presented here are 8 T cell receptor beta chains from one specimen sequenced in a study of post-analysis software for immune sequencing data. General study findings and limits: Controls showed lower frequencies than patients for roughly 5 TRBV segments, and TRBV5-6, TRBV5-1 and TRBV20-1 were among these.

No antigen has been identified for these receptors. Tagging with unique molecular identifiers was a feature of the TCR beta cDNA libraries. MiXCR, run by TCRdb on the PCR reads, gives a single entry per CDR3 protein. The sample holds about 500,000 distinct CDR3 sequences; less than 45% are singletons and the top ten take about 12%. The sequenced sample was blood. These receptors were obtained from a girl aged 5 to 17 with multiple sclerosis.

This chain connects TRBV5-5 to TRBJ2-1; 7 bases fit TRBD2. J gave up 1 base and V 0 bases, and 10 bases lay outside the gene matches. This CDR3 is 18 amino acids long. Germline values: CDR1 SGHKS, CDR2 YYEKEE (reference sequence). The CDR3 DNA is TGTGCCAGCAGCTTGGGGGGAGGGCCGAATTTATCCTACAATGAGCAGTTCTTC. It encodes CASSLGGGPNLSYNEQFF.

Only a few counts were recorded for this clonotype. The chain is built from TRBV7-2 and TRBJ1-2, with a possible D match to TRBD1 (5 bases). V was clipped by 6 bases and J by 0 bases, with 11 bases between them. CDR1 and CDR2 from the germline V gene are SGHTA and FQGNSA. The CDR3 runs 14 residues. The CDR3 DNA is TGTGCCAGCAGTTCTCAGGGAACTAACTATGGCTACACCTTC. As protein: CASSSQGTNYGYTF.

The chain employs TRBV5-1 and TRBJ2-6, with 12 bases aligning to TRBD1. V was pared by 7 bases and J by 3 bases, with 8 bases of the junction left unmatched. This CDR3 comprises 17 residues. Germline loops: CDR1 SGHRS, CDR2 YFSETQ. The CDR3 nucleotides are TGCGCCAGCTCCACGGGACAGGGGGCTTTTGGGGCCAACGTCCTGACTTTC. Amino acids: CASSTGQGAFGANVLTF.

This CDR3 is CASSLWTESYNEQFF. In nucleotides, the CDR3 is TGCGCCAGCAGCTTGTGGACAGAGTCCTACAATGAGCAGTTCTTC. The chain employs TRBV5-1 and TRBJ2-1, with a weak D call TRBD1 (6 bases). The CDR3 runs 15 residues. Germline CDR1 and CDR2: SGHRS and YFSETQ. V lost 1 base and J lost 1, with 9 bases in between.

This clonotype has a single count. This chain uses TRBV6-1 with TRBJ2-1; D gene unclear. Trimming took 6 bases from V and 0 from J, leaving 18 bases between them. CDR3 length: 17 residues. Germline-derived CDR1 and CDR2 are MNHNS and SASEGT. CDR3 sequence reads: CASSSRRYYRSYNEQFF. Here the CDR3 DNA reads TGTGCCAGCAGCTCCAGGCGATACTACCGCTCCTACAATGAGCAGTTCTTC.

This clonotype was detected only once. V usage is TRBV30 and J usage is TRBJ2-7, with D unclear. Germline V gene lookup returns CDR1 GTSNPN and CDR2 SVGIG (reference sequence). Trimming shortened V by 1 base and J by 2 bases, and 6 bases separated the two germline ends. This CDR3 has 12 amino acids. CDR3 residues: CAWSEGTYEQYF. DNA of the CDR3: TGTGCCTGGAGTGAAGGGACCTACGAGCAGTACTTC.

This chain joins TRBV6-2 or TRBV6-3 and TRBJ1-5, with 7 bases fitting TRBD1. The CDR3 has 14 residues. Germline CDR1 reads MNHEY; CDR2 reads SVGEGT. Trimming removed 5 bases from V and 9 bases from J; junction bases left unmatched: 10. The CDR3 coding sequence is TGTGCCAGCAGTCACTATGGGACAGTTCCGCCCCAGCATTTT. Translation gives CASSHYGTVPPQHF.

V and J are TRBV12-5 and TRBJ1-2; D gene unclear. The CDR3 extends over 12 amino acids. Per the germline V gene, CDR1 is LGHNT and CDR2 is FRNRAP. Trimming took off 1 base at V and 4 bases at J, with 4 bases between the two ends. The CDR3 loop reads CASGLDGYGYTF. For the CDR3, the DNA is TGTGCTAGTGGTTTGGACGGCTATGGCTACACCTTC.